The 27 T cell receptor beta chains presented below share a single source sample, sequenced in a study of T cell responses to AZD1222 COVID-19 vaccine. Only in-frame clones appear in the TCRdb table, and some are missing; sequencing was by immunoSEQ multiplex PCR. The table has approximately 160,000 clones, approximately 89% seen once. The sample consisted of peripheral blood, taken on day 0 of MenACWY control vaccination. All receptors derive from an adult in good health.

V is TRBV25-1 and J is TRBJ2-2; no definite D call. Per the germline V gene, CDR1 is MGHDK and CDR2 is SYGVNS. This CDR3 has 14 amino acids. Trimming cost V 8 bases and J 3 bases, with 13 bases left between them. CDR3 protein: CASQIKTDTGELFF. CDR3 nucleotide sequence: TGTGCCAGCCAAATAAAGACTGACACCGGGGAGCTGTTTTTT.

The table lists this clone with a few counts. The chain joins TRBV19 to TRBJ2-1; perhaps D is TRBD1 or TRBD2 (5 bases each). CDR3 length equals 14 residues. Per germline, CDR1 LNHDA and CDR2 SQIVND (reference sequence). V lost 7 bases and J lost 8, with 18 bases in between. The CDR3 bases are TGTGCCAGTACCTCAAAGGGCAGGGACCATGAGCAGTTCTTC. Protein product: CASTSKGRDHEQFF.

CDR3 in amino acids: CSVHLGRPGNTIYF. The CDR3 DNA reads as TGCAGCGTCCACCTTGGGAGACCTGGAAACACCATATATTTT. The rearrangement joins TRBV29-1 to TRBJ1-3; no reliable D call. V gave up 6 bases and J gave up 2 bases, with 14 bases separating them. Germline V gives CDR1 SQVTM, CDR2 ANQGSEA. The CDR3 extends over 14 amino acids.

This clone has just one count. The J gene is TRBJ2-3, the V gene TRBV29-1, with D tentatively TRBD1 (5 bases). There are 14 residues in the CDR3. CDR1 and CDR2 from the germline V gene are SQVTM and ANQGSEA. The germline V and J ends were trimmed by 1 base and 3 bases, with 11 bases remaining between them. The CDR3 DNA reads TGCAGCGTTGAAGGGGGCTTCGGGACAGATACGCAGTATTTT. Translated: CSVEGGFGTDTQYF.

This clone was counted between two and nine times. The V gene is TRBV10-3, the J gene TRBJ2-7; TRBD2 is a possible D gene (5 bases). V was cut by 6 bases and J by 0 bases, with 15 bases left in between. Germline-derived CDR1 and CDR2 are ENHRY and SYGVKD. This CDR3 region has 15 residues. This CDR3 reads CAIRPGIEASYEQYF. CDR3 DNA sequence: TGTGCCATCAGACCGGGGATAGAAGCCTCCTACGAGCAGTACTTC.

This chain connects TRBV30 to TRBJ1-3; D is unresolved. Per the germline V gene, CDR1 is GTSNPN and CDR2 is SVGIG (reference sequence). This CDR3 spans 13 amino acids. Trimming left V 4 bases short and J 0 bases short, with 7 bases between. CDR3 nucleotides: TGTGCCTGGACGGCTAGCTCTGGAAACACCATATATTTT. It codes for CAWTASSGNTIYF.

The chain uses TRBV19 and TRBJ2-1, with 12 bases that match TRBD2. V lost 5 bases, J lost 6 bases, and 5 bases stayed unmatched. Per the germline V gene, CDR1 is LNHDA and CDR2 is SQIVND (reference sequence). CDR3 size: 15 residues. The CDR3 sequence is CASSSSGGAFNEQFF. Here the CDR3 DNA reads TGTGCCAGTAGTTCTAGCGGGGGGGCCTTCAATGAGCAGTTCTTC.

The genes are TRBV21-1 and TRBJ2-3; the table's TRBD2 call for D was not verified on the DNA. TRBV21-1 is a listed pseudogene. CDR3 length: 16 amino acids. The CDR3 here is CASRPWGGQSTDTQYF. In nucleotides, the CDR3 is TGTGCCAGCAGACCCTGGGGGGGCCAGAGCACAGATACGCAGTATTTT.

The chain links TRBV19 to TRBJ1-2; D unclear. The CDR3 is 14 amino acids. The V end was cut by 7 bases, the J end by 6 bases, with 18 bases between. In germline, CDR1 is LNHDA, CDR2 SQIVND (reference sequence). The CDR3 DNA is TGTGCCAGTACCTATGGCGTCCCCCTACATGGCTACACCTTC. It is translated as CASTYGVPLHGYTF.

The chain joins TRBV7-8 to TRBJ1-5, with TRBD1 matching over 10 bases. The V gene end was trimmed by 5 bases and the J gene end by 6 bases; junction bases not matched to a gene: 7. This CDR3 is built from 15 residues. In germline, CDR1 is SGHVS, CDR2 FQNEAQ. CDR3 in DNA: TGTGCCAGCAGCGGGGACAGGGGTTCCGTTCAGCCCCAGCATTTT. Its translation: CASSGDRGSVQPQHF.

The chain combines TRBV29-1 with TRBJ2-3; 8 bases map to TRBD2. This CDR3 is 12 amino acids long. The V gene's germline CDR1 is SQVTM and CDR2 ANQGSEA. The V segment lost 7 bases and the J segment 6 bases; nucleotides outside the gene matches: 6. CDR3 bases: TGCAGCGCCGGGGGCGGGAGGGATACGCAGTATTTT. Its translation is CSAGGGRDTQYF.

The chain combines TRBV18 with TRBJ1-1, with TRBD1 as a possible D gene (5 bases). V shed 1 base and J shed 5 bases, with 14 bases lying between them. The CDR3 totals 15 residues. Germline-derived CDR1 and CDR2 are KGHSH and LQKENI. As DNA, the CDR3 is TGTGCCAGCTCACCACGGGAGGGGCGGGGGACTGAAGCTTTCTTT. It yields the protein CASSPREGRGTEAFF.

The gene calls are TRBV5-1 and TRBJ2-5, with D maybe TRBD2 (6 bases). This CDR3 comprises 15 residues. CDR1 and CDR2 from the germline V gene are SGHRS and YFSETQ. Trimming took off 3 bases at V and 2 bases at J, with 14 bases between the two ends. The CDR3: CASSSGLRTQETQYF. The CDR3 nucleotides are TGCGCCAGCAGCTCGGGACTCCGGACTCAAGAGACCCAGTACTTC.

This clone was seen ten or more times. The chain joins TRBV7-9 to TRBJ1-1, with D possibly matching TRBD1 (6 bases). Germline V gives CDR1 SEHNR, CDR2 FQNEAQ (reference sequence). CDR3 size: 14 residues. Trimming shortened V by 6 bases and J by 2 bases, and 13 bases separated the two germline ends. The DNA of the CDR3 is TGTGCCAGCAGGCCGGACAGACAAAACACTGAAGCTTTCTTT. Amino acid sequence: CASRPDRQNTEAFF.

The V and J genes are TRBV7-9 and TRBJ1-1; D is undetermined. Germline V lookup: CDR1 SEHNR, CDR2 FQNEAQ (reference sequence). The V and J ends lost 5 bases and 3 bases respectively, with 13 bases between them. The CDR3 length is 14 residues. CDR3 in DNA: TGTGCCAGCAGCGCCGTGAATGGGTACACTGAAGCTTTCTTT. Amino acid sequence: CASSAVNGYTEAFF.

The chain carries TRBV5-1 and TRBJ1-2; D unresolved. Germline-derived CDR1 and CDR2 are SGHRS and YFSETQ. This CDR3 is 16 amino acids long. Trimming removed 0 bases at V and 3 bases at J, with 15 bases between. The CDR3 DNA is TGCGCCAGCAGCTTGGCCGTCGCGGGAGTTGACTATGGCTACACCTTC. Protein: CASSLAVAGVDYGYTF.

DNA of the CDR3: TGTGCCAGCAGCCCCCGGGCAGGGGGGAGCTATGGCTACACCTTC. It is translated as CASSPRAGGSYGYTF. V usage is TRBV11-3 and J usage is TRBJ1-2; 7 positions match TRBD1. Germline lookup yields CDR1 SGHNT and CDR2 YENEEA. The CDR3 contains 15 residues. The J segment lost 4 bases and the V segment lost 5 bases, leaving 10 bases of the junction unmatched.

This clone came up once. Here the CDR3 DNA reads TGTGCTAGTGGTTTGACTGCTAGCAACATTCCCGATACGCAGTATTTT. Translated: CASGLTASNIPDTQYF. The rearrangement links TRBV12-5 to TRBJ2-3; TRBD2 might be the D (5 bases). Germline V gene data show CDR1 as LGHNT and CDR2 as FRNRAP. The CDR3 spans 16 residues. V was shortened by 2 bases and J by 6 bases, with 18 bases between the two germline ends.

This clone was found a few times. The rearrangement links TRBV4-1 to TRBJ1-6; TRBD1 matches at 10 bases. Germline values: CDR1 MGHRA, CDR2 YSYEKL. The CDR3 has 17 residues. Trimming took 4 bases from V and 5 from J; bases not matched to a gene: 8. The CDR3 loop reads CASSRWDRGRNNSPLHF. In DNA, the CDR3 is TGCGCCAGCAGCCGTTGGGACAGGGGAAGAAATAATTCACCCCTCCACTTT.

This clone came up a few times. This chain uses TRBV7-9 with TRBJ1-2; D is possibly TRBD1 (6 bases). V lost 1 base and J lost 3, with 12 bases in between. Germline CDR1 and CDR2: SEHNR and FQNEAQ (reference sequence). The CDR3 runs to 15 residues. The DNA for the CDR3 is TGTGCCAGCAGCTTAGGGGGGGCTGAAGACTATGGCTACACCTTC. It is translated as CASSLGGAEDYGYTF.

The rearrangement joins TRBV12-3 or TRBV12-4 to TRBJ1-1; D not resolved. The CDR3 is 13 amino acids. V lost 3 bases and J 5 bases, leaving 10 bases between the germline ends. CDR3 amino acids: CASSFISWTEAFF. CDR3 nucleotides: TGTGCCAGCAGTTTTATCTCGTGGACTGAAGCTTTCTTT.

This chain uses TRBV6-5 with TRBJ1-5, with D possibly TRBD1 on 5 matching bases. The CDR3 totals 14 residues. The V end was cut by 10 bases, the J end by 4 bases, with 17 bases between. CDR1 and CDR2 from the germline V gene are MNHEY and SVGAGI. CDR3 sequence: CATVRVANNQPQHF. In nucleotides, the CDR3 is TGTGCCACTGTCAGGGTGGCGAATAATCAGCCCCAGCATTTT.

V usage is TRBV15 and J usage is TRBJ1-5, with D maybe TRBD1 (5 bases). Germline CDR1 is LNHNV and CDR2 is YYDKDF (reference sequence). CDR3 length equals 19 residues. V lost 0 bases, J lost 5 bases, and 23 bases lay in between. Here the CDR3 reads CATSRDEVGGATRDQPQHF. The CDR3 DNA follows: TGTGCCACCAGCAGAGATGAGGTGGGGGGTGCGACCAGGGATCAGCCCCAGCATTTT. The whole variable domain, filled in from reference TRBV15 and TRBJ1-5, reads DAMVIQNPRYQVTQFGKPVTLSCSQTLNHNVMYWYQQKSSQAPKLLFHYYDKDFNNEADTPDNFQSRRPNTSFCFLDIRSPGLGDTAMYLCATSRDEVGGATRDQPQHFGDGTRLSIL.

In DNA form, the CDR3 reads TGTGCCAGCAGCCAAAAAGGGTACTGGGGCGGCGACGAAAAACTGTTTTTT. Its translation: CASSQKGYWGGDEKLFF. The rearrangement joins TRBV3-1 (or the pseudogene TRBV3-2) to TRBJ1-4; D possibly corresponds to TRBD1 (5 bases). CDR3 length: 17 residues. V was pared by 2 bases and J by 8 bases, with 21 bases between. Germline V lookup: CDR1 LGHDT, CDR2 YNNKEL (reference sequence).

This chain links TRBV9 with TRBJ1-2, with 7 bases fitting TRBD1. V dropped 3 bases and J dropped 7; count of bases not matched to a gene: 6. Germline V lookup: CDR1 SGDLS, CDR2 YYNGEE. CDR3 length: 13 residues. This CDR3 reads CASSAKQGFGYTF. DNA of the CDR3: TGTGCCAGCAGCGCCAAACAGGGGTTTGGCTACACCTTC.

The gene calls are TRBV7-2 and TRBJ1-6, with TRBD1 matching 8 bases. CDR1 is SGHTA, CDR2 FQGNSA, per germline. Trimming at V came to 1 base and at J to 9 bases, leaving 5 bases not matched to a gene. The CDR3 has 15 residues. In DNA form, the CDR3 reads TGTGCCAGCAGCTTAGATTCAGGGGGCATTTCACCCCTCCACTTT. The encoded protein is CASSLDSGGISPLHF.

The chain joins TRBV2 to TRBJ1-2, with 9 positions matching TRBD1. The CDR3 consists of 15 residues. CDR1 and CDR2 from the germline V gene are SNHLY and FYNNEI. Trimming took 6 bases from V and 5 from J; bases not matched to a gene: 10. DNA for the CDR3: TGTGCCAGCAGCGCTACCGGGACAGGGTTTTATGGCTACACCTTC. The encoded protein is CASSATGTGFYGYTF.